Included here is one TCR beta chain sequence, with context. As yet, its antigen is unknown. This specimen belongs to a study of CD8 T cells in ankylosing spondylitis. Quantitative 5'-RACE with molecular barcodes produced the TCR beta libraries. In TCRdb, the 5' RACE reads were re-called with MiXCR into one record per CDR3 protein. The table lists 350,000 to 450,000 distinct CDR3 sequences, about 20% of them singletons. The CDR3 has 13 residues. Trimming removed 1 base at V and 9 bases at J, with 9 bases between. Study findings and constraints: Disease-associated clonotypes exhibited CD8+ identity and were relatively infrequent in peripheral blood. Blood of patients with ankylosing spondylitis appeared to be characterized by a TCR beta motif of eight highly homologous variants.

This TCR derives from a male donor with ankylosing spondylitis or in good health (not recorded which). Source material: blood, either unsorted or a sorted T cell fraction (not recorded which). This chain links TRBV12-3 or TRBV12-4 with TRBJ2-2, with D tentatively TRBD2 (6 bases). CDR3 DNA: TGTGCCAGCAGTTTAGGGGGGGAAAGGGAGCTGTTTTTT. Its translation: CASSLGGERELFF.